This T cell receptor beta chain was recovered during a study of T cells in Graves' hyperthyroidism and ophthalmopathy. Looking at the study overall: Pretreatment peripheral blood was obtained at initial diagnosis.

The source material, RNA transcripts, was used to amplify TCR beta CDR3 regions. The HTBI primer set drove a first-round RT-PCR of the TCR CDR3. TCRdb fed the multiplex PCR reads into MiXCR, producing one record per CDR3 protein. The sample includes 600,000 to 700,000 distinct CDR3 sequences, over 12% of them seen just once. V was pared by 5 bases and J by 4 bases, with 4 bases of the junction left unmatched. The CDR3 is 14 residues long. Per germline, CDR1 SGHVS and CDR2 FQNEAQ. Study outcomes and limitations: Blood also contained most expanded thyroid clonotypes above 0.001.

Of note for this clonotype: The antigen remains undetermined.

Diagnoses were made from clinical symptoms, serum measures (thyroxine and TRAb), thyroid ultrasound and orbital computed tomography. The V and J genes are TRBV7-8 and TRBJ2-7; 11 positions match TRBD2. The TCR originated in a woman in her 40s with Graves' ophthalmopathy. Sequencing used blood. CDR3 DNA sequence: TGTGCCAGCAGCCAGGGACTAGCGGAATACGAGCAGTACTTC. This sequence encodes CASSQGLAEYEQYF. The whole variable domain, remainder taken from reference TRBV7-8 and TRBJ2-7, is GAGVSQSPRYKVAKRGQDVALRCDPISGHVSLFWYQQALGQGPEFLTYFQNEAQLDKSGLPSDRFFAERPEGSVSTLKIQRTQQEDSAVYLCASSQGLAEYEQYFGPGTRLTVT.